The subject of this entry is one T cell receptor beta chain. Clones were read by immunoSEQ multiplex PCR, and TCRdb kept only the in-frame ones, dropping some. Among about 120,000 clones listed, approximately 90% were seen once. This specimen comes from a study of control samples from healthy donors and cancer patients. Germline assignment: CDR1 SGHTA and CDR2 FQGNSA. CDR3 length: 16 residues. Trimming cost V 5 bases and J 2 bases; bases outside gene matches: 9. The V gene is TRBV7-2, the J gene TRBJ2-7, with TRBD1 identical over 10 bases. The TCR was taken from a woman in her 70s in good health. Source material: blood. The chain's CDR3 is CASSAPGTGDPYEQYF. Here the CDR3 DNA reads TGTGCCAGCAGCGCCCCCGGGACAGGGGATCCCTACGAGCAGTACTTC.